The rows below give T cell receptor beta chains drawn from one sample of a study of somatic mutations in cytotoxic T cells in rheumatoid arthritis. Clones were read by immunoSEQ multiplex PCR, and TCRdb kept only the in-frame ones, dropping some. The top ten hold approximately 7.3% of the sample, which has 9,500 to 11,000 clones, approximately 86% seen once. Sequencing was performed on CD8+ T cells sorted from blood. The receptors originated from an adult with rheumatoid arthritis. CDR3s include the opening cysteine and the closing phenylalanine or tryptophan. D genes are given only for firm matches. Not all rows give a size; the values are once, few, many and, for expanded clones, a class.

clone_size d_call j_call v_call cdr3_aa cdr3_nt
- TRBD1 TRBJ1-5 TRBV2 CASSPDRGQGQPQHF TGTGCCAGCAGTCCCGACAGGGGGCAGGGGCAGCCCCAGCATTTT
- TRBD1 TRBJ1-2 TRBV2 CASRGQSEGYTF TGTGCCAGCAGGGGACAGAGCGAGGGCTACACCTTC
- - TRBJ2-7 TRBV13 CASRDSGTGPTYEQYF TGTGCCAGCAGAGACTCCGGGACGGGGCCCACCTACGAGCAGTACTTC
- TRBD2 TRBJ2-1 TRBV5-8 CASSLLAGYNEQFF TGTGCCAGCAGCTTGCTAGCGGGCTACAATGAGCAGTTCTTC
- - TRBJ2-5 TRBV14 CASRSGPQETQYF TGTGCCAGCAGGAGCGGGCCCCAAGAGACCCAGTACTTC
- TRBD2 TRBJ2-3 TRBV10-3 CAISEGLAGYTDTQYF TGTGCCATCAGTGAAGGACTAGCGGGGTACACAGATACGCAGTATTTT
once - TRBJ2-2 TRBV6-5 CASSSAASSPGELFF TGTGCCAGCAGTTCCGCTGCCAGTAGCCCCGGGGAGCTGTTTTTT
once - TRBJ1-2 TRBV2 CASSGAPGGYTF TGTGCCAGCAGTGGGGCCCCGGGAGGCTACACCTTC
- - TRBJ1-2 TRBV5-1 CASSLGISGYTF TGCGCCAGCAGCTTAGGGATAAGTGGCTACACCTTC
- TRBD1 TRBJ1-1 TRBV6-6 CASTQTGGRRTEAFF TGTGCCAGCACCCAGACAGGGGGGAGAAGAACTGAAGCTTTCTTT
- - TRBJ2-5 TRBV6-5 CASSYTGETQYF TGTGCCAGCAGTTACACGGGTGAGACCCAGTACTTC
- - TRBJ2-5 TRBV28 CASSLWEGVGQETQYF TGTGCCAGCAGTTTATGGGAAGGGGTGGGACAAGAGACCCAGTACTTC
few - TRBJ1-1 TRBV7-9 CASSFRVDQEGTEAFF TGTGCCAGCAGCTTCCGTGTCGACCAGGAGGGGACTGAAGCTTTCTTT
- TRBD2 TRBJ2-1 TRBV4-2 CASSQDPLWTSGLNNEQFF TGTGCCAGCAGCCAAGATCCCCTTTGGACTAGCGGGCTTAACAATGAGCAGTTCTTC
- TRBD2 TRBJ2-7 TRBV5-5 CASSPTSGSSYEQYF TGTGCCAGCAGCCCCACTAGCGGCAGCTCCTACGAGCAGTACTTC
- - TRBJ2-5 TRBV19 CASSIGGGGGQETQYF TGTGCCAGTAGTATAGGAGGAGGGGGAGGTCAAGAGACCCAGTACTTC
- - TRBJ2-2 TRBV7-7 CASSLLGASNTGELFF TGTGCCAGCAGCTTGTTGGGGGCCTCGAACACCGGGGAGCTGTTTTTT
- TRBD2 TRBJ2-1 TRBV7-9 CASSLAQGLARYNEQFF TGTGCCAGCAGCTTAGCACAGGGACTAGCGCGTTACAATGAGCAGTTCTTC
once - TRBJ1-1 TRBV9 CASSVDGRWGTEAFF TGTGCCAGCAGCGTAGATGGGCGGTGGGGCACTGAAGCTTTCTTT
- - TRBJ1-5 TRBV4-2 CASSLMGSQPQHF TGTGCCAGCAGCCTGATGGGAAGCCAGCCCCAGCATTTT
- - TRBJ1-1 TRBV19 CASSIQGSTEAFF TGTGCCAGTAGTATTCAGGGTTCCACTGAAGCTTTCTTT
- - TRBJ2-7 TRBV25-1 CASSAGMGPWYEQYF TGTGCCAGCAGTGCTGGGATGGGGCCGTGGTACGAGCAGTACTTC
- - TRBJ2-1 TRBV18 CASSPGRNNEQFF TGTGCCAGCTCACCGGGCAGAAATAATGAGCAGTTCTTC
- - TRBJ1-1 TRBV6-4 CASSDSAVTEAFF TGTGCCAGCAGTGACTCGGCAGTAACTGAAGCTTTCTTT
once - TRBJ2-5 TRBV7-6 CASSVGEFQETQYF TGTGCCAGCAGCGTAGGGGAATTCCAAGAGACCCAGTACTTC
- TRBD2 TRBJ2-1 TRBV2 CASSDDGLAGGVYNEQFF TGTGCCAGCAGTGACGACGGGTTAGCGGGAGGGGTATACAATGAGCAGTTCTTC
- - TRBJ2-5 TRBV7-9 CASRSEQETQYF TGTGCCAGCAGGTCGGAACAAGAGACCCAGTACTTC
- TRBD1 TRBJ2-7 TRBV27 CASSSTGGFHEQYF TGTGCCAGCAGTTCGACAGGGGGCTTCCACGAGCAGTACTTC
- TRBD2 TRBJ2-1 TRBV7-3 CASSLTRLAGGPNEQFF TGTGCCAGCAGCTTAACCCGACTAGCGGGGGGGCCCAATGAGCAGTTCTTC
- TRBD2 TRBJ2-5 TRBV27 CASSSGGRETQYF TGTGCCAGCAGTTCTGGCGGGAGGGAGACCCAGTACTTC
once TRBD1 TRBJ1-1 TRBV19 CASSKGQGYTEAFF TGTGCCAGTAGTAAAGGACAGGGCTACACTGAAGCTTTCTTT
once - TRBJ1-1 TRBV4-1 CASSQEPVPPNTEAFF TGCGCCAGCAGCCAAGAGCCAGTTCCCCCGAACACTGAAGCTTTCTTT
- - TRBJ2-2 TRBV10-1 CASSESKWGRDWNTGELFF TGCGCCAGCAGTGAGTCCAAGTGGGGAAGAGATTGGAACACCGGGGAGCTGTTTTTT
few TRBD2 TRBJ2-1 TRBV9 CASSRSGGPNNEQFF TGTGCCAGCAGCCGTAGCGGGGGGCCCAACAATGAGCAGTTCTTC
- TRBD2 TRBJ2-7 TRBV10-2 CASRAGTITYEQYF TGCGCCAGCAGGGCAGGGACTATTACCTACGAGCAGTACTTC
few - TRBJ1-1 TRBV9 CASRQGENTEAFF TGTGCCAGCAGACAGGGAGAAAACACTGAAGCTTTCTTT
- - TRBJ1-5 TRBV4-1 CASSQGGAMNQPQHF TGCGCCAGCAGCCAAGGAGGGGCCATGAATCAGCCCCAGCATTTT
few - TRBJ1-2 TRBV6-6 CASSYGDTHYGYTF TGTGCCAGCAGTTACGGGGATACACACTATGGCTACACCTTC
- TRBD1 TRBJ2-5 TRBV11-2 CASRGRDRGQETQYF TGTGCCAGCAGGGGCCGGGACAGGGGGCAAGAGACCCAGTACTTC
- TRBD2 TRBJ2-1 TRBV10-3 CAISDLAGNEQFF TGTGCCATCAGTGATCTAGCGGGGAATGAGCAGTTCTTC
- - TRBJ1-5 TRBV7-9 CASSDQSNQPQHF TGTGCCAGCAGCGACCAAAGCAATCAGCCCCAGCATTTT
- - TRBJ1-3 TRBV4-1 CASSQDRDGGNTIYF TGCGCCAGCAGCCAAGACAGGGATGGTGGAAACACCATATATTTT
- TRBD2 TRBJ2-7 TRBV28 CASRTPRTSLTYEQYF TGTGCCAGCAGGACCCCACGGACTAGTTTGACCTACGAGCAGTACTTC
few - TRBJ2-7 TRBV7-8 CASSLYNYEQYF TGTGCCAGCAGCTTATACAACTACGAGCAGTACTTC
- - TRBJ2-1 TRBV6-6 CASSSSSYNEQFF TGTGCCAGCAGTTCCTCTAGCTACAATGAGCAGTTCTTC
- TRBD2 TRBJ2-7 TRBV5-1 CASSQGLAGGEQYF TGCGCCAGCAGCCAGGGACTAGCGGGCGGGGAGCAGTACTTC
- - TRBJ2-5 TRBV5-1 CASSLARENKYF TGCGCCAGCAGCTTGGCCCGGGAAAATAAGTACTTC